These 30 T cell receptor beta chains originate from one sample sequenced in a study of cytomegalovirus exposure and HLA in healthy donors. The assay was immunoSEQ multiplex PCR, and TCRdb's table has in-frame clones only and misses some. The sample holds about 250,000 clones, approximately 84% seen once. The sample taken for sequencing was PBMCs. These receptor sequences come from a man aged 18-30 years in good health and CMV-seropositive.

This clone has a single count. The rearrangement links TRBV6-5 to TRBJ1-2; D is uncertain. This CDR3 spans 14 amino acids. CDR1 is MNHEY, CDR2 SVGAGI, per germline. Trimming shortened V by 8 bases and J by 8 bases, and 21 bases separated the two germline ends. The CDR3 here is CASQRSGSLRGYTF. The CDR3 DNA reads as TGTGCCAGCCAAAGGTCCGGGTCCCTGAGGGGCTACACCTTC.

V is TRBV7-6 and J is TRBJ2-3; D gene uncertain. Trimming took 4 bases from V and 2 from J, leaving 7 bases between them. The CDR3 contains 13 residues. CDR1 is SGHVS, CDR2 FNYEAQ, per germline. The CDR3 region has the DNA TGTGCCAGCAGCTCGAGATACACAGATACGCAGTATTTT. Its translation: CASSSRYTDTQYF.

This chain links TRBV9 with TRBJ2-7, with 7 bases that match TRBD2. Germline assignment: CDR1 SGDLS and CDR2 YYNGEE. The CDR3 extends over 16 amino acids. The J segment lost 1 base and the V segment lost 4 bases, leaving 11 bases of the junction unmatched. The CDR3 DNA reads as TGTGCCAGCAGCCCCGGAGGCGGGGGAGTATCCTACGAGCAGTACTTC. Translation: CASSPGGGGVSYEQYF.

The J gene is TRBJ2-2, the V gene TRBV30; D is ambiguous. Germline loops: CDR1 GTSNPN, CDR2 SVGIG (reference sequence). V lost 4 bases to trimming and J lost 5 bases, with 14 bases between them. The CDR3 length is 14 residues. The CDR3 DNA follows: TGTGCCTGGAATTTGGGTATTTGGACCGGGGAGCTGTTTTTT. Protein product: CAWNLGIWTGELFF.

This clone was detected once. This specimen includes other DNA sequences encoding the same CDR3. This chain connects TRBV9 to TRBJ2-7; 7 bases line up with TRBD1. CDR1 is SGDLS, CDR2 YYNGEE, per germline. This CDR3 comprises 13 residues. V trimming: 2 bases; J trimming: 2 bases; junction bases outside the gene matches: 1. Here the CDR3 reads CASSVGTAYEQYF. DNA of the CDR3: TGTGCCAGCAGCGTGGGGACAGCCTACGAGCAGTACTTC.

V gene TRBV9 combines with J gene TRBJ2-3; no definite D call. Between the trimmed V and J ends, which lost 4 bases and 2 bases, there was a span of 8 bases. The CDR3 loop spans 13 amino acids. Germline loops: CDR1 SGDLS, CDR2 YYNGEE. The CDR3 loop is CASSPTATDTQYF. Here the CDR3 DNA reads TGTGCCAGCAGCCCGACTGCCACAGATACGCAGTATTTT. The whole variable domain, remainder taken from reference TRBV9 and TRBJ2-3, is DSGVTQTPKHLITATGQRVTLRCSPRSGDLSVYWYQQSLDQGLQFLIQYYNGEERAKGNILERFSAQQFPDLHSELNLSSLELGDSALYFCASSPTATDTQYFGPGTRLTVL.

The chain has TRBV30 and TRBJ2-7, with D hard to call. Trimming left V 1 base short and J 7 bases short, with 17 bases between. Germline CDR1 GTSNPN, CDR2 SVGIG (reference sequence). This CDR3 has 14 amino acids. CDR3 residues: CAWSELFTAREQYF. The CDR3 coding sequence is TGTGCCTGGAGTGAGCTCTTCACCGCAAGAGAGCAGTACTTC.

This chain joins TRBV6-1 and TRBJ1-2, with D perhaps matching TRBD1 (5 bases). V was trimmed by 8 bases and J by 9 bases, leaving 19 bases between them. The CDR3 totals 13 residues. Germline assignment: CDR1 MNHNS and CDR2 SASEGT. CDR3 DNA sequence: TGTGCCAGCCATCAGGGCCCGTATGAGAGCTACACCTTC. This translates into CASHQGPYESYTF.

The chain carries TRBV6-5 and TRBJ2-1, with unresolved D. The CDR3 extends over 15 amino acids. V was shortened by 2 bases and J by 0 bases, with 8 bases between the two germline ends. Germline CDR1 reads MNHEY; CDR2 reads SVGAGI. CDR3 nucleotide sequence: TGTGCCAGCAGTTACATTCCGAGCTCCTACAATGAGCAGTTCTTC. Protein sequence: CASSYIPSSYNEQFF.

This clone was picked up one time. The J gene is TRBJ2-7, the V gene TRBV6-5; no definite D call. The V and J ends lost 4 bases and 2 bases respectively, with 12 bases between them. The CDR3 is 14 residues long. CDR1 MNHEY and CDR2 SVGAGI come from the germline V gene. Here the CDR3 DNA reads TGTGCCAGCAGTTCGCGCCTTAGGACCTACGAGCAGTACTTC. This encodes CASSSRLRTYEQYF.

In its sample, this clone was seen once. This chain joins TRBV5-4 and TRBJ2-2, with no clear D. CDR3 length: 13 amino acids. V dropped 4 bases and J dropped 2 bases, with 6 bases sitting between them. CDR1 and CDR2 (germline): SGHNT, YYREEE (reference sequence). The CDR3 nucleotides read TGTGCCAGCAGCCCCCCCAACACCGGGGAGCTGTTTTTT. Translating gives CASSPPNTGELFF.

This chain joins TRBV18 and TRBJ2-5; possibly TRBD1 for D (6 bases). With 3 bases removed from V and 3 bases from J, the gap between germline ends came to 8 bases. In germline, CDR1 is KGHSH, CDR2 LQKENI. The CDR3 has 13 residues. CDR3 nucleotides: TGTGCCAGCTCACCGGCAGGGGAAGAGACCCAGTACTTC. This translates into CASSPAGEETQYF.

The gene calls are TRBV6-5 and TRBJ1-2; D gene unclear. With 2 bases removed from V and 0 bases from J, the gap between germline ends came to 13 bases. Germline V gene lookup returns CDR1 MNHEY and CDR2 SVGAGI. The CDR3 is made up of 16 amino acids. For the CDR3, the DNA is TGTGCCAGCAGTTACAATCCGGGTTTAGCTAACTATGGCTACACCTTC. It specifies CASSYNPGLANYGYTF.

This clone was counted a single time. The chain recombines TRBV5-4 with TRBJ2-1; 9 nucleotides align to TRBD1. CDR1 is SGHNT, CDR2 YYREEE, per germline (reference sequence). The J segment lost 5 bases and the V segment lost 4 bases, leaving 10 bases of the junction unmatched. The CDR3 sequence is 16 residues long. CDR3 loop: CASSPPGQGSNNEQFF. The CDR3 nucleotides are TGTGCCAGCAGCCCACCGGGACAGGGATCTAACAATGAGCAGTTCTTC.

J is TRBJ2-3 and V is TRBV5-4, with TRBD2 matching 10 bases. The J segment lost 0 bases and the V segment lost 6 bases, leaving 4 bases of the junction unmatched. In germline, CDR1 is SGHNT, CDR2 YYREEE (reference sequence). This CDR3 is 15 amino acids long. In DNA form, the CDR3 reads TGTGCCAGCACCCAACTAGCGGGGAGCACAGATACGCAGTATTTT. It yields the protein CASTQLAGSTDTQYF.

The V call is TRBV29-1, the J call TRBJ1-2; D is possibly TRBD1 (5 bases). CDR3 length: 13 residues. Trimming stripped 3 bases from V and 0 bases from J, with 8 bases between. Germline V gives CDR1 SQVTM, CDR2 ANQGSEA. The CDR3 here is CSVDPTANYGYTF. DNA for the CDR3: TGCAGCGTTGATCCGACAGCTAACTATGGCTACACCTTC.

The chain combines TRBV19 with TRBJ2-7, with 8 nucleotides matching TRBD2. CDR1 LNHDA and CDR2 SQIVND come from the germline V gene (reference sequence). This CDR3 is 15 amino acids long. J gave up 0 bases and V 1 base, and 2 bases lay outside the gene matches. The CDR3 sequence: CASSIASGGSYEQYF. In nucleotides, the CDR3 is TGTGCCAGTAGTATAGCCAGCGGGGGCTCCTACGAGCAGTACTTC. The entire variable domain, with the rest obtained from reference TRBV19 and TRBJ2-7, is as follows: DGGITQSPKYLFRKEGQNVTLSCEQNLNHDAMYWYRQDPGQGLRLIYYSQIVNDFQKGDIAEGYSVSREKKESFPLTVTSAQKNPTAFYLCASSIASGGSYEQYFGPGTRLTVT.

The chain joins TRBV7-2 to TRBJ2-2, with 7 bases aligning to TRBD1. CDR1 is SGHTA and CDR2 is FQGNSA in the germline V gene. The CDR3 totals 16 residues. The ends lost 1 base at V and 5 bases at J; junction bases unmatched: 7. As DNA, the CDR3 is TGTGCCAGCAGCTTAGATGTGGGACAGTGGACCGGGGAGCTGTTTTTT. It encodes CASSLDVGQWTGELFF. Full variable domain (rest looked up from reference TRBV7-2 and TRBJ2-2): GAGVSQSPSNKVTEKGKDVELRCDPISGHTALYWYRQSLGQGLEFLIYFQGNSAPDKSGLPSDRFSAERTGGSVSTLTIQRTQQEDSAVYLCASSLDVGQWTGELFFGEGSRLTVL.

This rearrangement joins TRBV20-1 to TRBJ2-5; D gene ambiguous. The V gene lost 7 bases and the J gene lost 5 bases, with 11 bases spanning the gap. This CDR3 contains 11 residues. Germline CDR1 reads DFQATT; CDR2 reads SNEGSKA (reference sequence). The CDR3 is CSGWGSETQYF. In DNA, the CDR3 is TGCAGTGGGTGGGGTAGTGAGACCCAGTACTTC.

This clone showed up just once. The CDR3 DNA reads as TGTGCCAGCAGCCCACACGAAGAGACCCAGTACTTC. Translated: CASSPHEETQYF. The chain employs TRBV7-9 and TRBJ2-5; no reliable D call. The CDR3 has 12 residues. CDR1 and CDR2 (germline): SEHNR, FQNEAQ (reference sequence). V dropped 5 bases and J dropped 3 bases, with 7 bases sitting between them.

Concerning this clone itself: The same CDR3 can be traced to other DNA sequences in this sample. V is TRBV5-1 and J is TRBJ2-7; D is unresolved. CDR1 and CDR2 (germline): SGHRS, YFSETQ. The V end was cut by 0 bases, the J end by 2 bases, with 6 bases between. The CDR3 covers 13 residues. CDR3 DNA: TGCGCCAGCAGCTTGGGGGGAACCTACGAGCAGTACTTC. Translation gives CASSLGGTYEQYF.

This chain links TRBV6-5 with TRBJ1-5; D unresolved. V dropped 4 bases and J dropped 0 bases, with 7 bases sitting between them. The germline CDR1 and CDR2 sequences are MNHEY and SVGAGI. The CDR3 is 14 amino acids. CDR3 loop: CASSSVNSNQPQHF. The DNA for the CDR3 is TGTGCCAGCAGTTCAGTGAATAGCAATCAGCCCCAGCATTTT.

The V call is TRBV5-4, the J call TRBJ2-5; TRBD2 matches at 16 bases. Trimming removed 7 bases from V and 5 bases from J; junction bases left unmatched: 14. The CDR3 is made up of 18 amino acids. Germline CDR1 is SGHNT and CDR2 is YYREEE (reference sequence). This chain's CDR3 is CASGGTGTSGRAGETQYF. As DNA, the CDR3 is TGTGCCAGCGGAGGGACCGGGACTAGCGGGAGGGCCGGGGAGACCCAGTACTTC. The full variable domain, its missing parts supplied by reference TRBV5-4 and TRBJ2-5, is ETGVTQSPTHLIKTRGQQVTLRCSSQSGHNTVSWYQQALGQGPQFIFQYYREEENGRGNFPPRFSGLQFPNYSSELNVNALELDDSALYLCASGGTGTSGRAGETQYFGPGTRLLVL.

CDR3 in DNA: TGTGCCAGCAGCTCGACGGCGCTTGGGGAGCTGTTTTTT. Translation gives CASSSTALGELFF. The genes are TRBV7-9 and TRBJ2-2; the D is unclear. The CDR3 is 13 residues long. Per the germline V gene, CDR1 is SEHNR and CDR2 is FQNEAQ (reference sequence). V gave up 4 bases and J gave up 8 bases, with 11 bases separating them.

The rearrangement uses TRBV7-2 and TRBJ2-7; 9 bases agree with TRBD2. The V gene end was trimmed by 5 bases and the J gene end by 3 bases; junction bases not matched to a gene: 5. The CDR3 sequence is 14 residues long. Germline CDR1 reads SGHTA; CDR2 reads FQGNSA. This chain's CDR3 is CASSQGLAHYEQYF. The DNA of the CDR3 is TGTGCCAGCAGCCAGGGACTAGCCCACTACGAGCAGTACTTC.

The chain couples TRBV6-1 to TRBJ2-1; D is undetermined. V lost 8 bases to trimming and J lost 0 bases, with 8 bases between them. The germline gives CDR1 MNHNS, CDR2 SASEGT. The CDR3 extends over 13 amino acids. CDR3 sequence (DNA): TGTGCCAGCGCCGGATTCTCCTACAATGAGCAGTTCTTC. It yields the protein CASAGFSYNEQFF.

J is TRBJ2-3 and V is TRBV2, with TRBD1 as a possible D gene (5 bases). Trimming shortened V by 7 bases and J by 5 bases, and 13 bases separated the two germline ends. Germline loops: CDR1 SNHLY, CDR2 FYNNEI. This CDR3 is built from 13 residues. The CDR3: CASTAQGLDTQYF. CDR3 DNA: TGTGCCAGCACCGCCCAGGGATTAGATACGCAGTATTTT.

The rearrangement links TRBV29-1 to TRBJ2-3, with D hard to call. Looked up from germline, CDR1 is SQVTM and CDR2 is ANQGSEA. V lost 1 base and J 4 bases, leaving 12 bases between the germline ends. The CDR3 consists of 14 residues. The DNA for the CDR3 is TGCAGCGTTGAAGGGGTCAGATGGGCAGATACGCAGTATTTT. The encoded protein is CSVEGVRWADTQYF.

The V call is TRBV6-1, the J call TRBJ2-5; D unclear. CDR1 is MNHNS and CDR2 is SASEGT in the germline V gene. The V end lost 4 bases, the J end lost 5 bases, and 11 bases lay between the germline ends. The CDR3 contains 13 residues. Here the CDR3 reads CASSVDGRETQYF. The CDR3 DNA is TGTGCCAGCAGTGTGGACGGACGGGAGACCCAGTACTTC.

This clone has only one observation. This sequence joins TRBV10-2 and TRBJ1-5; maybe TRBD1 (6 bases). This CDR3 is built from 12 residues. The V end was cut by 5 bases, the J end by 5 bases, with 7 bases between. Germline V gene sequence: CDR1 WSHSY, CDR2 SAAADI. CDR3 residues: CASSTGYQPQHF. The CDR3 DNA sequence: TGCGCCAGCAGTACAGGGTATCAGCCCCAGCATTTT.